This T cell receptor beta chain came from a study of blood T cell repertoires in COVID-19. Study summary: PBMCs, B-cell-depleted T cells, or T cells provided the cDNA or gDNA that made up the material.

The V gene's germline CDR1 is GTSNPN and CDR2 SVGIG (reference sequence). The V gene lost 3 bases and the J gene lost 14 bases, with 17 bases spanning the gap. This CDR3 has 13 amino acids. The repertoire was sequenced with immunoSEQ multiplex PCR; TCRdb's copy has only in-frame clones and lacks some. This sample carries about 410,000 clones, roughly 89% of them seen once, and the ten largest clones take 1.7%. All enrollees were about 18 to 89 years old and from under 25 US areas. What the recovered Cohort 3 donors had was two negative PCRs, clearance, or symptom resolution. The TCR was taken from a woman aged 25 to 39 who had recovered from COVID-19. This chain connects TRBV30 to TRBJ1-6; D gene ambiguous. The source material was PBMCs or T cells enriched from blood (not recorded which). The CDR3 DNA follows: TGTGCCTGGAGCGGAGGTGGGCAAATGGCCCTCCACTTT. Translating it yields CAWSGGGQMALHF.